Following are 32 T cell receptor beta chains from one sample sequenced in a study of circulating CD8 cells and anti-PD-1 response in melanoma. From live CD3+CD8+TCRalphabeta+ cells, four PD-1 and/or TIGIT subsets were sorted. Each library started from around 14 ng of total RNA using the QIAseq Immune Repertoire TCR panel. Using its own MiXCR run on the reads, TCRdb lists one record per CDR3 protein. The sample contains a few hundred distinct CDR3 sequences, approximately 10% of which appear only once. This sample comprised CD8+ T cells from PBMCs, obtained at baseline or after one month of anti-PD-1 therapy (not recorded which). All receptors come from a human donor with melanoma.

This clonotype was found a few times. This rearrangement joins TRBV9 to TRBJ1-2; 8 bases align to TRBD1. Germline trimming cut 3 bases from V and 3 bases from J; bases unmatched to any gene: 10. This CDR3 is built from 16 residues. Germline V gene sequence: CDR1 SGDLS, CDR2 YYNGEE. The CDR3 sequence: CASSGAGDRFDYGYTF. In DNA, the CDR3 is TGTGCCAGCAGCGGAGCCGGGGACAGGTTTGACTATGGCTACACCTTC.

This clonotype is judged large. The V call is TRBV19, the J call TRBJ2-1; D perhaps matches TRBD1 (5 bases). The germline gives CDR1 LNHDA, CDR2 SQIVND (reference sequence). Trimming pared 5 bases from V and 2 bases from J, leaving 10 bases between. The CDR3 loop spans 14 amino acids. The chain's CDR3 is CASSGQGTYNEQFF. In DNA, the CDR3 is TGTGCCAGTAGTGGGCAGGGCACCTACAATGAGCAGTTCTTC.

This clonotype is large. J is TRBJ2-7 and V is TRBV11-2; 10 nucleotides align to TRBD1. In germline, CDR1 is SGHAT, CDR2 FQNNGV. The CDR3 has 15 residues. Trimming cost V 5 bases and J 6 bases; bases outside gene matches: 10. In nucleotides, the CDR3 is TGTGCCAGCAGCCCCCCGGGACAGGGGTTGGGCGAGCAGTACTTC. Protein sequence: CASSPPGQGLGEQYF.

Relative to its sample, this clonotype is large. This chain joins TRBV6-2 or TRBV6-3 and TRBJ2-1, with 14 bases lining up with TRBD2. V gave up 4 bases and J gave up 10 bases; unmatched junction bases: 9. The CDR3 is made up of 16 amino acids. Germline CDR1 MNHEY, CDR2 SVGEGT. This chain's CDR3 is CASSLPGLAGGEEQFF. The CDR3 nucleotides are TGTGCCAGCAGTTTACCCGGACTAGCGGGGGGTGAAGAGCAGTTCTTC.

Within the sample, this clonotype is hyperexpanded. The V call is TRBV11-2, the J call TRBJ2-1; 9 nucleotides agree with TRBD1. Trimming at V came to 6 bases and at J to 4 bases, leaving 1 base not matched to a gene. Germline CDR1 is SGHAT and CDR2 is FQNNGV. CDR3 length: 13 amino acids. This CDR3 reads CASRTGGYNEQFF. DNA for the CDR3: TGTGCCAGCAGGACAGGGGGATACAATGAGCAGTTCTTC.

This clonotype rates as large. The V and J genes are TRBV9 and TRBJ2-1; either TRBD1 or TRBD2 may supply D (5 bases each). The germline CDR1 and CDR2 sequences are SGDLS and YYNGEE. Trimming took off 1 base at V and 5 bases at J, with 13 bases between the two ends. The CDR3 has 15 amino acids. The CDR3 is CASSVWGSIDNEQFF. The CDR3 DNA is TGTGCCAGCAGCGTATGGGGGAGCATAGACAATGAGCAGTTCTTC.

In its sample, this clonotype is large (0.1 to 1%). The chain couples TRBV29-1 to TRBJ1-2, with TRBD1 identical over 12 bases. CDR3 length equals 12 residues. Losses at the gene ends were 7 bases for V and 10 bases for J; bases not matched to a gene: 7. Germline V CDR1 and CDR2: SQVTM, ANQGSEA. The CDR3: CSAAGTGGVYTF. The CDR3 DNA sequence: TGCAGCGCTGCCGGGACAGGGGGCGTCTACACCTTC.

This clonotype is deemed medium-sized (0.01 to 0.1%). A much bigger clone sits one base away, suggesting this may be a read error. The V and J genes are TRBV7-9 and TRBJ1-3; a weak D match, TRBD1 (6 bases). The germline V gene has CDR1 SEHNR and CDR2 FQNEAQ (reference sequence). The CDR3 spans 15 residues. Trimming shortened V by 3 bases and J by 4 bases, and 13 bases separated the two germline ends. DNA for the CDR3: TGTGCCAGCAGCTTCGCAGGGGCCCGGGGAAACACCATATATTTT. It is translated as CASSFAGARGNTIYF.

By sample fraction, this clonotype is medium-sized. The CDR3: CSARVPRDNAEQYF. CDR3 nucleotide sequence: TGCAGTGCTAGAGTCCCTAGGGACAATGCCGAGCAGTACTTC. This chain joins TRBV20-1 and TRBJ2-7; maybe TRBD1 (6 bases). The V end lost 1 base, the J end lost 6 bases, and 16 bases lay between the germline ends. The CDR3 contains 14 residues. The germline V gene encodes CDR1 DFQATT and CDR2 SNEGSKA (reference sequence).

Note on this clonotype: The CDR3 does not close with the conserved phenylalanine or tryptophan, likely indicating a read error. The chain uses TRBV15 and TRBJ2-3; TRBD2 matches at 11 bases. The CDR3 has 15 amino acids. Germline CDR1 LNHNV, CDR2 YYDKDF (reference sequence). With V trimmed by 3 bases and J by 4 bases, 3 bases remained unmatched. In DNA, the CDR3 is TGTGCCACCAGCAGGACTAGCGGGGCCGCAGATACGCAGTATCTT. This encodes CATSRTSGAADTQYL.

By sample share, this clonotype is large. The gene calls are TRBV25-1 and TRBJ2-7; 9 bases align to TRBD2. Looked up from germline, CDR1 is MGHDK and CDR2 is SYGVNS. After removal of 2 bases from V and 0 bases from J, the junction contained 8 bases not matched to a gene. The CDR3 contains 17 residues. The CDR3 DNA sequence: TGTGCCAGCAGTGAACCGGGACTAGCAGGGAGCTCCTACGAGCAGTACTTC. This encodes CASSEPGLAGSSYEQYF.

Relative to its sample, this clonotype is large. This rearrangement joins TRBV19 to TRBJ1-1; D is ambiguous. Per germline, CDR1 LNHDA and CDR2 SQIVND (reference sequence). The CDR3 runs to 14 residues. V lost 1 base and J lost 4, with 10 bases in between. The CDR3 DNA reads TGTGCCAGTAGTATAGGGGGTTATGGCACTGAAGCTTTCTTT. Translation gives CASSIGGYGTEAFF.

By share, this clonotype counts as large. The chain couples TRBV6-2 or TRBV6-3 to TRBJ2-7, with a tentative D call TRBD1 (6 bases). V lost 6 bases and J 3 bases, leaving 18 bases between the germline ends. The CDR3 contains 15 residues. The germline CDR1 and CDR2 sequences are MNHEY and SVGEGT. CDR3 bases: TGTGCCAGCAGCTCGGCACCGGACAGAAACTACGAGCAGTACTTC. Amino acids: CASSSAPDRNYEQYF.

This clonotype is categorized as medium-sized. The genes are TRBV4-1 and TRBJ2-1; D ambiguous. V was cut by 1 base and J by 5 bases, with 3 bases left in between. CDR3 length: 12 amino acids. Germline values: CDR1 MGHRA, CDR2 YSYEKL. The CDR3 is CASSQAHNEQFF. Written as DNA, the CDR3 is TGCGCCAGCAGCCAAGCACACAATGAGCAGTTCTTC.

This clonotype is medium-sized. The conserved phenylalanine or tryptophan normally closing the CDR3 is absent here, so this likely arose from a read error. The rearrangement links TRBV2 to TRBJ1-1; 9 nucleotides align to TRBD1. This CDR3 region has 16 residues. Trimming at V came to 6 bases and at J to 0 bases, leaving 8 bases not matched to a gene. Germline loops: CDR1 SNHLY, CDR2 FYNNEI. CDR3 sequence (DNA): TGTGCCAGCAGCCACGGGACAGGGCTTATGAACACTGAAGCTTTCTCT. Protein sequence: CASSHGTGLMNTEAFS.

This clonotype was seen only a few times. The genes are TRBV28 and TRBJ2-3; 8 bases line up with TRBD1. V dropped 5 bases and J dropped 0; count of bases not matched to a gene: 4. Germline CDR1 is MDHEN and CDR2 is SYDVKM. This CDR3 has 15 amino acids. The CDR3 sequence is CASSIRTGSTDTQYF. The CDR3 DNA follows: TGTGCCAGCAGTATCCGGACAGGGAGCACAGATACGCAGTATTTT.

This clonotype came up a few times. This sequence joins TRBV5-6 and TRBJ2-5; D is unresolved. Deletions cut 5 bases from V and 5 bases from J, with 10 bases between. CDR1 is SGHDT and CDR2 is YYEEEE in the germline V gene. There are 12 residues in the CDR3. CDR3 in amino acids: CASRRLGETQYF. CDR3 in DNA: TGTGCCAGCAGACGCCTCGGGGAGACCCAGTACTTC.

As regards this clonotype: An end of the junction does not agree with germline; a read error may underlie this. This chain connects TRBV20-1 to TRBJ2-7; the D gene could be TRBD1 or TRBD2 (5 bases each). The CDR3 contains 14 residues. CDR1 DFQATT and CDR2 SNEGSKA come from the germline V gene (reference sequence). CDR3: CSADAIDRRSEQHF. CDR3 coding DNA: TGCAGTGCCGACGCTATCGACAGACGTAGCGAGCAGCACTTC.

This clonotype is large in the sample. This sequence joins TRBV4-3 and TRBJ2-7; the D is unclear. The CDR3 is made up of 14 amino acids. V lost 1 base and J lost 0, with 7 bases in between. The germline gives CDR1 LGHNA, CDR2 YSLEER. CDR3 sequence: CASSQVAHSYEQYF. The CDR3 DNA sequence: TGCGCCAGCAGCCAAGTGGCCCACTCCTACGAGCAGTACTTC.

This clonotype ranks as medium-sized. This sequence joins TRBV4-1 and TRBJ1-2; D uncertain. Germline values: CDR1 MGHRA, CDR2 YSYEKL. This CDR3 contains 15 residues. V shed 0 bases and J shed 7 bases, with 15 bases lying between them. The CDR3 DNA is TGCGCCAGCAGCCAAGAGAGCCGGGAAGTCCGTGGCTACACCTTC. This gives the protein CASSQESREVRGYTF.

This clonotype is large by share. This chain links TRBV20-1 with TRBJ2-7; 9 positions agree with TRBD1. Germline V gene sequence: CDR1 DFQATT, CDR2 SNEGSKA (reference sequence). CDR3 length: 15 amino acids. Trimming cost V 5 bases and J 7 bases; bases outside gene matches: 15. The DNA of the CDR3 is TGCAGTGCTCAGGAGGGGACAGGGCGAATCTTAGAGCAGTACTTC. It yields the protein CSAQEGTGRILEQYF.

Judged by abundance, this clonotype is large. J is TRBJ1-2 and V is TRBV12-3 or TRBV12-4; 10 bases match TRBD1. This CDR3 spans 14 amino acids. The junction had 5 bases not matched to a gene; V was cut back by 4 bases and J by 6 bases. The CDR3 DNA is TGTGCCAGCAGTTCCGACAGGGGGCAAAATGGCTACACCTTC. This translates into CASSSDRGQNGYTF.

In its sample, this clonotype ranks as large. The V and J genes are TRBV2 and TRBJ2-7; 8 bases map to TRBD1. The CDR3 runs to 19 residues. CDR1 and CDR2 from the germline V gene are SNHLY and FYNNEI. V lost 2 bases to trimming and J lost 7 bases; unmatched junction nucleotides: 22. The DNA of the CDR3 is TGTGCCAGCAGTGAACTCGATGCTGAGGACAGACAGGGGTGGGAAGAGCAGTACTTC. Translation: CASSELDAEDRQGWEEQYF.

This clonotype is large in the sample. The chain carries TRBV16 and TRBJ1-2; perhaps TRBD1 as D (6 bases). The germline gives CDR1 KGHSY, CDR2 FQNENV. The V and J ends lost 0 bases and 4 bases respectively, with 9 bases between them. The CDR3 covers 14 residues. The CDR3 sequence: CASSQSVTGYGYTF. CDR3 sequence (DNA): TGTGCCAGCAGCCAATCTGTGACAGGCTATGGCTACACCTTC.

This clonotype is categorized as large (0.1 to 1%). The chain combines TRBV7-9 with TRBJ1-6; TRBD1 is a possible D gene (5 bases). The CDR3 runs to 14 residues. V was cut by 5 bases and J by 7 bases, with 12 bases left in between. Germline CDR1 reads SEHNR; CDR2 reads FQNEAQ (reference sequence). This CDR3 is CASSRAGLNSPLHF. The CDR3 DNA reads as TGTGCCAGCAGCCGCGCAGGGTTGAATTCACCCCTCCACTTT.

By sample fraction, this clonotype is large. The chain employs TRBV19 and TRBJ1-2; 7 positions match TRBD1. Germline V CDR1 and CDR2: LNHDA, SQIVND (reference sequence). CDR3 length equals 16 residues. J was trimmed by 2 bases and V by 3 bases; bases with no gene match: 9. The CDR3 DNA follows: TGTGCCAGTAGTATCCCCACAGGGGCGAACAACTATGGCTACACCTTC. Protein sequence: CASSIPTGANNYGYTF.

In its sample, this clonotype ranks as large. V and J are TRBV6-2 or TRBV6-3 and TRBJ2-7; weak D call: TRBD2 (5 bases). The ends were cut back, 5 bases at V and 0 bases at J, with 8 bases in the middle. The CDR3 is 13 amino acids. Per germline, CDR1 MNHEY and CDR2 SVGEGT. CDR3 sequence: CASSPGNSYEQYF. The DNA of the CDR3 is TGTGCCAGCAGTCCCGGGAACTCCTACGAGCAGTACTTC.

In its sample, this clonotype ranks as large (0.1 to 1%). The gene calls are TRBV7-6 and TRBJ2-1, with TRBD2 matching 10 bases. The junction had 8 bases not matched to a gene; V was cut back by 1 base and J by 2 bases. Germline CDR1 reads SGHVS; CDR2 reads FNYEAQ. The CDR3 has 18 amino acids. CDR3 protein: CASSLVAGGVLTYNEQFF. The CDR3 region has the DNA TGTGCCAGCAGCTTAGTAGCGGGGGGAGTACTCACCTACAATGAGCAGTTCTTC.

This clonotype is large (0.1 to 1%). V and J are TRBV11-2 and TRBJ2-5; the match to TRBD2 covers 9 bases. The CDR3 sequence is 16 residues long. Germline CDR1 SGHAT, CDR2 FQNNGV. Trimming took 1 base from V and 4 from J; bases not matched to a gene: 7. Written as DNA, the CDR3 is TGTGCCAGCAGCTTAGGTGGCGGGGGGGCCGGAGAGACCCAGTACTTC. Protein sequence: CASSLGGGGAGETQYF.

This clonotype is medium-sized in the sample. The chain has TRBV24-1 and TRBJ2-7, with D unresolved. V lost 2 bases to trimming and J lost 3 bases, with 10 bases between them. The length of the CDR3 is 14 residues. CDR1 is KGHDR, CDR2 SFDVKD, per germline. The CDR3 here is CATSDCHRNYEQYF. The CDR3 DNA reads TGTGCCACCAGTGATTGCCATAGAAACTACGAGCAGTACTTC.

This clonotype was observed a handful of times. Just one base apart from a much larger clone, this may be a read error. This rearrangement joins TRBV4-1 to TRBJ2-7; no firm D call. V lost 3 bases and J 0 bases, leaving 12 bases between the germline ends. Germline V gene data show CDR1 as MGHRA and CDR2 as YSYEKL. The CDR3 extends over 15 amino acids. CDR3 sequence: CASSQSLGLSYEQYF. CDR3 bases: TGCGCCAGCAGCCAGAGTCTAGGGCTCTCCTACGAGCAGTACTTC.

This clonotype is large (0.1 to 1%) in the sample. The gene calls are TRBV27 and TRBJ2-7; D unclear. Germline V lookup: CDR1 MNHEY, CDR2 SMNVEV (reference sequence). This CDR3 has 13 amino acids. The germline V and J ends were trimmed by 6 bases and 3 bases, with 12 bases remaining between them. The CDR3 DNA reads as TGTGCCAGCAGCCTTGGGCCACACTACGAGCAGTACTTC. Amino acid sequence: CASSLGPHYEQYF.